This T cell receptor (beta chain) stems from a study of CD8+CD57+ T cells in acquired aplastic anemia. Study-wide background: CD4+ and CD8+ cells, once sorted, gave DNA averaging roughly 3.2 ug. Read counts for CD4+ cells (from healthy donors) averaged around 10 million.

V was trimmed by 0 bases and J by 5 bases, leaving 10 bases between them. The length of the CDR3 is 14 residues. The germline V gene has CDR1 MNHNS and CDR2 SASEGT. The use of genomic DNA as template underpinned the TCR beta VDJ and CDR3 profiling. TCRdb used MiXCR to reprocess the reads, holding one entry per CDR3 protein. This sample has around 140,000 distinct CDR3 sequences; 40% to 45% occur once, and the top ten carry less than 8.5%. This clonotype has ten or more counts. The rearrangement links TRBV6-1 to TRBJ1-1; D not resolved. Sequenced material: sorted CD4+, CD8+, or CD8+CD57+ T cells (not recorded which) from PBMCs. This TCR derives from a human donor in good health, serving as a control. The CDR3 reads CASSEATRWTEAFF. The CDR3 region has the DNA TGTGCCAGCAGTGAAGCGACGCGATGGACTGAAGCTTTCTTT.